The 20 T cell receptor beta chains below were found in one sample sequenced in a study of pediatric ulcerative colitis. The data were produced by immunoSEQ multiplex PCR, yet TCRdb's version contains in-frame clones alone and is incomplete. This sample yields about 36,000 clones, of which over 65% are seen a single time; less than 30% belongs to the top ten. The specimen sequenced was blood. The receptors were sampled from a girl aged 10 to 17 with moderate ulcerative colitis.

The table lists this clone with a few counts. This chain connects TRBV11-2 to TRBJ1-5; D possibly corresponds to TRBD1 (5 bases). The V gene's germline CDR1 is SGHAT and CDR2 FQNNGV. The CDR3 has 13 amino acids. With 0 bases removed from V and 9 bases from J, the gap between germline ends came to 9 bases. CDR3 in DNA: TGTGCCAGCAGCTTAGATGGGGGGGGGCCCCAGCATTTT. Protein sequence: CASSLDGGGPQHF.

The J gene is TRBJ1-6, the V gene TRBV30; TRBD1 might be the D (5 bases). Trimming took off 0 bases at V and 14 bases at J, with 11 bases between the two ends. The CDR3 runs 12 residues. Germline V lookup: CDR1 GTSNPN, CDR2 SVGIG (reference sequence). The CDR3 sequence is CAWSVQEESLHF. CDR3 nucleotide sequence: TGTGCCTGGAGTGTACAGGAAGAGTCCCTCCACTTT.

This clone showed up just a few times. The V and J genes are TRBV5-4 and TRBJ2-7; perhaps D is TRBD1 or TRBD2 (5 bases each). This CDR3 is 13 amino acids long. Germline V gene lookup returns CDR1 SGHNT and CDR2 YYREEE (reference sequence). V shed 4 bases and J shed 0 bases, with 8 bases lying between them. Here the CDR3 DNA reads TGTGCCAGCAGCCGGGACCCCTCCTACGAGCAGTACTTC. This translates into CASSRDPSYEQYF.

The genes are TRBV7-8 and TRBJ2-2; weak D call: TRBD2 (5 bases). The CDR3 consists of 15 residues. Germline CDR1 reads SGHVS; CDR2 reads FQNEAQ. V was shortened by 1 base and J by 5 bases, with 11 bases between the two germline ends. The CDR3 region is CASSLGGPGTGELFF. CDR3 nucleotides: TGTGCCAGCAGCTTAGGGGGTCCGGGGACCGGGGAGCTGTTTTTT.

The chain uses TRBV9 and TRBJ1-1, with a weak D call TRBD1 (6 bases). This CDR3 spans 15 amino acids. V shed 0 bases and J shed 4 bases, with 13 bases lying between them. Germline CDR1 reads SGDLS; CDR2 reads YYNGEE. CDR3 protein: CASSVGAGASTEAFF. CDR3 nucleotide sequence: TGTGCCAGCAGCGTAGGGGCAGGGGCCAGCACTGAAGCTTTCTTT.

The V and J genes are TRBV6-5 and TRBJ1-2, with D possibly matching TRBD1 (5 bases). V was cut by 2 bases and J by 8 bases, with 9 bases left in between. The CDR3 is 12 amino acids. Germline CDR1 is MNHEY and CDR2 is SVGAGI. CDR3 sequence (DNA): TGTGCCAGCAGTTACGGGGGGTCCGGCTACACCTTC. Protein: CASSYGGSGYTF.

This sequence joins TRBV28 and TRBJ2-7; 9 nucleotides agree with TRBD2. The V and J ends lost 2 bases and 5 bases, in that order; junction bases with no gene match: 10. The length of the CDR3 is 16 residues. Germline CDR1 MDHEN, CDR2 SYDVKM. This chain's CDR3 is CASSLSLAGGPDEQYF. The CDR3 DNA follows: TGTGCCAGCAGTTTAAGTCTGGCGGGAGGGCCGGACGAGCAGTACTTC.

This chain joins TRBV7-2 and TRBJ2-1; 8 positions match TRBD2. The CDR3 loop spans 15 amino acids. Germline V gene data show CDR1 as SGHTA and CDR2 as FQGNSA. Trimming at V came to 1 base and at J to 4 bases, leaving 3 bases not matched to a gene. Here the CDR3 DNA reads TGTGCCAGCAGCTTAGAACTAGCGGCATACAATGAGCAGTTCTTC. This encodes CASSLELAAYNEQFF.

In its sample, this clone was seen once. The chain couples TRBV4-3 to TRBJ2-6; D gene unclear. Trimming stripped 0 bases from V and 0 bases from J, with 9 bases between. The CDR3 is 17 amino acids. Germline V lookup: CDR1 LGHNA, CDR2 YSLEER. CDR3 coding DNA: TGCGCCAGCAGCCAAGATGCAGGCATCTCTGGGGCCAACGTCCTGACTTTC. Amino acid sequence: CASSQDAGISGANVLTF.

The CDR3 DNA sequence: TGTGCCAGCATCCCGACAGGAGGTAGCAACGAGCAGTACTTC. Its translation is CASIPTGGSNEQYF. This sequence joins TRBV28 and TRBJ2-7; D perhaps matches TRBD1 (6 bases). Trimming removed 7 bases at V and 5 bases at J, with 18 bases between. This CDR3 is built from 14 residues. Germline CDR1 MDHEN, CDR2 SYDVKM.

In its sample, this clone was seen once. For the CDR3, the DNA is TGTGCCAGCAGCCCCGCCTACGAGCAGTACTTC. Translating it yields CASSPAYEQYF. J is TRBJ2-7 and V is TRBV13; D is unresolved. This CDR3 comprises 11 residues. The germline V gene has CDR1 PRHDT and CDR2 FYEKMQ (reference sequence). V lost 5 bases and J lost 2, with 4 bases in between.

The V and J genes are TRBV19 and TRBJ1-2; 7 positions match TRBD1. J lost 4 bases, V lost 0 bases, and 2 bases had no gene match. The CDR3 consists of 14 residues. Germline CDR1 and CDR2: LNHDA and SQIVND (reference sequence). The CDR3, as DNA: TGTGCCAGTAGTATAGAGAACAGGGGCTATGGCTACACCTTC. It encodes CASSIENRGYGYTF.

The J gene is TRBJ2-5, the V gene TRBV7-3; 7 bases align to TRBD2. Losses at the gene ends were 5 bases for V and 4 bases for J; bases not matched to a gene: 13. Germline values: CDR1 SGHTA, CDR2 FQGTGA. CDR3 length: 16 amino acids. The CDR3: CASSAGWGGDAETQYF. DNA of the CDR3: TGTGCCAGCAGCGCGGGGTGGGGAGGGGACGCAGAGACCCAGTACTTC. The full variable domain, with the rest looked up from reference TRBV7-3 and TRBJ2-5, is GAGVSQTPSNKVTEKGKYVELRCDPISGHTALYWYRQSLGQGPEFLIYFQGTGAADDSGLPNDRFFAVRPEGSVSTLKIQRTERGDSAVYLCASSAGWGGDAETQYFGPGTRLLVL.

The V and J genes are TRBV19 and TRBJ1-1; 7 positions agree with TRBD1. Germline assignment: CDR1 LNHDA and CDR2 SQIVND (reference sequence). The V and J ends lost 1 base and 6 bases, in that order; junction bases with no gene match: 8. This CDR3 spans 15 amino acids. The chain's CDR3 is CASSIGGRGIAEAFF. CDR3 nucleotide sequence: TGTGCCAGTAGTATAGGGGGCAGGGGGATCGCTGAAGCTTTCTTT.

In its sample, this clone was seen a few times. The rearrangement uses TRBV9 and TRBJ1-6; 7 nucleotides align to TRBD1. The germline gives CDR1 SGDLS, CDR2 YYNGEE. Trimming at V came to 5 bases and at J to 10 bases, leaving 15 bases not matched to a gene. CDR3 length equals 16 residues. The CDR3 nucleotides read TGTGCCAGCAGTGGCGGGCTGGACAGGATAGGGTCACCCCTCCACTTT. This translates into CASSGGLDRIGSPLHF.

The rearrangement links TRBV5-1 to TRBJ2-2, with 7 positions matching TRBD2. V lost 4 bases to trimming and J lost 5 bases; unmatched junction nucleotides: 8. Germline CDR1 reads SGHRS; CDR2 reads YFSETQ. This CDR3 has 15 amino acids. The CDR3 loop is CASSGSGESTGELFF. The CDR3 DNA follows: TGCGCCAGCAGCGGCAGCGGGGAGTCGACCGGGGAGCTGTTTTTT.

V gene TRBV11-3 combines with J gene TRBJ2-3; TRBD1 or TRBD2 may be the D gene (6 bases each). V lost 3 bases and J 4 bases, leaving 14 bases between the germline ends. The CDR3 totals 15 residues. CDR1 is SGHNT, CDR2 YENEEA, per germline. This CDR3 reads CASSFAGQGSDTQYF. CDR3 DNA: TGTGCCAGCAGCTTTGCGGGACAAGGGTCAGATACGCAGTATTTT.

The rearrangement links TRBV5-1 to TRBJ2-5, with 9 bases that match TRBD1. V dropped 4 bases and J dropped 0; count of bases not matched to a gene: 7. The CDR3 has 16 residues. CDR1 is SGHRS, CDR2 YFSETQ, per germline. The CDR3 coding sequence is TGCGCCAGCAGCAAGGCCGGGACAGGGTACCAAGAGACCCAGTACTTC. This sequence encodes CASSKAGTGYQETQYF.

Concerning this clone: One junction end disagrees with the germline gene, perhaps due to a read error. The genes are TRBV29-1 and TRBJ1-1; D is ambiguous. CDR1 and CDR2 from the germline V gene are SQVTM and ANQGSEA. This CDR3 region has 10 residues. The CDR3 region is CSVDKDPQVF. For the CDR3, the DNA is TGCAGCGTAGATAAGGACCCTCAGGTCTTT. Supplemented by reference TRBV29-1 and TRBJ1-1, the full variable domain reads SAVISQKPSRDICQRGTSLTIQCQVDSQVTMMFWYRQQPGQSLTLIATANQGSEATYESGFVIDKFPISRPNLTFSTLTVSNMSPEDSSIYLCSVDKDPQVFGQGTRLTVV.

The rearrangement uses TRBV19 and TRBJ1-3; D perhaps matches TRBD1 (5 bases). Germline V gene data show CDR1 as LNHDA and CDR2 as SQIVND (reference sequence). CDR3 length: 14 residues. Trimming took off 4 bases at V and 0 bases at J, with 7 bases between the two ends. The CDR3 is CASSNQGSGNTIYF. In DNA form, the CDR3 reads TGTGCCAGTAGTAACCAGGGCTCTGGAAACACCATATATTTT.